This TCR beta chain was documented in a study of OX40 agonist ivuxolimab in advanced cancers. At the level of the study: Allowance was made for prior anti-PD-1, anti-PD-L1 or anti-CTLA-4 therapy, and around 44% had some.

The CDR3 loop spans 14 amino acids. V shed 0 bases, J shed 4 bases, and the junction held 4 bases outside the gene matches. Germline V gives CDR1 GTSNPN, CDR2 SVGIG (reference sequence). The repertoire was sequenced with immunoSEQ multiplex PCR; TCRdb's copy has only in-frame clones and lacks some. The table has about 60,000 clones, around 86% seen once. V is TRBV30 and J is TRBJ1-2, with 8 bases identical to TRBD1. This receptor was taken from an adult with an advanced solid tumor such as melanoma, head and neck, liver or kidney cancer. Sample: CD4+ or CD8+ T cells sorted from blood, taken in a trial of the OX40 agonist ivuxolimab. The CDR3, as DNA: TGTGCCTGGAGTGTACTCGACAGGGGCTATGGCTACACCTTC. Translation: CAWSVLDRGYGYTF.